This T cell receptor (beta chain) was profiled in a study of T-cell memory formation after mild COVID-19. Study-wide context: The two donors had largely donor-specific TCR clusters.

TCRdb recomputed calls from the 5' RACE reads with MiXCR, one row per CDR3 protein. In the table there are some 120,000 distinct CDR3 sequences, about 17% of which are singletons. The clonotype originates from a man aged 18 to 30 who had mild COVID-19 (a few samples of this study predate the infection). Cell type and time point are not known. Sequencing was performed on PBMCs or a T cell subset sorted from them (not recorded which).

CDR3 sequence: CAISAGQTPGYTF. CDR3 DNA sequence: TGTGCCATCAGTGCGGGACAGACCCCAGGCTACACCTTC. V usage is TRBV10-3 and J usage is TRBJ1-2, with 7 nucleotides matching TRBD1. Germline values: CDR1 ENHRY, CDR2 SYGVKD. The CDR3 is made up of 13 amino acids. V lost 4 bases and J lost 8; bases outside the gene matches: 7.